This T cell receptor (beta chain) is from a study of blood T cell repertoires in COVID-19. On the study more broadly: Symptom resolution, clearance, or two negative PCRs marked donors in Cohort 3 as recovered. Samples came from the United States, Italy and Spain, spanning acute and convalescent COVID-19.

Here immunoSEQ multiplex PCR was the method, and the copy in TCRdb shows in-frame clones only, minus some. The table shows 200,000 or so clones, with over 75% occurring only once. The study recruited people aged about 18 to 95 years across some 23 US areas. Trimming shortened V by 3 bases and J by 1 base, and 18 bases separated the two germline ends. The CDR3 is made up of 17 amino acids. Germline CDR1 reads MNHNS; CDR2 reads SASEGT. This clonotype was sampled from a man aged 25 to 40 in a cohort exposed to, infected with or recovered from COVID-19 (not recorded which). V gene TRBV6-1 combines with J gene TRBJ1-1; D is possibly TRBD1 (5 bases). Input material: PBMCs or T cells enriched from blood (not recorded which). The CDR3, as DNA: TGTGCCAGCAGTGAGAGGTCTTCAGGGAGGAAGAACACTGAAGCTTTCTTT. Its protein product is CASSERSSGRKNTEAFF.